Listed here are 28 T cell receptor beta chains from one sample, sequenced in a study of T cells in Graves' hyperthyroidism and ophthalmopathy. RNA transcripts were the template for amplifying TCR beta CDR3 regions. During a first-round RT-PCR of the TCR CDR3, the HTBI primer set was used. TCRdb re-derived calls from the multiplex PCR reads in MiXCR, one entry per CDR3 protein. The table includes a few hundred thousand distinct CDR3 sequences, 46% detected once. The source material was peripheral blood or thyroid tissue (not recorded which). Receptors were obtained from a woman aged 18-29 years with Graves' hyperthyroidism.

The chain links TRBV7-2 to TRBJ1-2; D is undetermined. This CDR3 contains 14 residues. V was cut by 2 bases and J by 6 bases, with 13 bases left in between. Germline loops: CDR1 SGHTA, CDR2 FQGNSA. In DNA form, the CDR3 reads TGTGCCAGCAGCTTATCCGGACGGGAACATGGCTACACCTTC. Protein: CASSLSGREHGYTF.

This clonotype showed up just a few times. The J gene is TRBJ2-2, the V gene TRBV18; TRBD2 matches at 8 bases. V lost 6 bases and J lost 1; bases outside the gene matches: 4. This CDR3 contains 15 residues. CDR1 and CDR2 from the germline V gene are KGHSH and LQKENI. DNA for the CDR3: TGTGCCAGCTCCCTGACTAGCGTGAACACCGGGGAGCTGTTTTTT. It translates to CASSLTSVNTGELFF.

The gene calls are TRBV30 and TRBJ1-1; the D is unclear. Trimming took off 0 bases at V and 12 bases at J, with 14 bases between the two ends. CDR1 and CDR2 (germline): GTSNPN, SVGIG (reference sequence). This CDR3 contains 12 residues. The CDR3 DNA sequence: TGTGCCTGGAGTGTACACGGAGGAGGGCCTTTCTTT. Residues: CAWSVHGGGPFF.

The chain combines TRBV2 with TRBJ2-7; D may be TRBD2 (6 bases). The CDR3 contains 15 residues. Germline V gives CDR1 SNHLY, CDR2 FYNNEI. V lost 3 bases and J lost 2, with 14 bases in between. CDR3 DNA: TGTGCCAGCAGTGAGGACTACTTCGGTACCTACGAGCAGTACTTC. This codes for CASSEDYFGTYEQYF.

This clonotype occurred many times. This chain joins TRBV12-3 or TRBV12-4 and TRBJ1-5; no clear D gene. The CDR3 contains 12 residues. V lost 0 bases and J 4 bases, leaving 1 base between the germline ends. The CDR3 bases are TGTGCCAGCAGTTTAGCTAATCAGCCCCAGCATTTT. Protein sequence: CASSLANQPQHF.

The chain carries TRBV9 and TRBJ1-4, with D possibly matching TRBD1 (5 bases). Germline CDR1 is SGDLS and CDR2 is YYNGEE. Trimming took off 4 bases at V and 5 bases at J, with 12 bases between the two ends. The CDR3 consists of 14 residues. This chain's CDR3 is CASSPRGENEKLFF. In DNA, the CDR3 is TGTGCCAGCAGCCCCCGGGGGGAGAATGAAAAACTGTTTTTT.

Points on this clonotype: This may come from a read error, since a much larger clone is one base off. V is TRBV14 and J is TRBJ2-7, with D unclear. Germline lookup yields CDR1 SGHDN and CDR2 FVKESK. The CDR3 is made up of 14 amino acids. Trimming shortened V by 7 bases and J by 2 bases, and 15 bases separated the two germline ends. For the CDR3, the DNA is TGTGCCAGCACCACCTACGCAGGACCCTACGAGCAGTACTTC. This gives the protein CASTTYAGPYEQYF. Together with reference TRBV14 and TRBJ2-7, the CDR3 gives the full variable domain: EAGVTQFPSHSVIEKGQTVTLRCDPISGHDNLYWYRRVMGKEIKFLLHFVKESKQDESGMPNNRFLAERTGGTYSTLKVQPAELEDSGVYFCASTTYAGPYEQYFGPGTRLTVT.

As regards this clonotype: This may arise from a read error, as a much more abundant clone is one base away. The rearrangement uses TRBV5-4 and TRBJ2-5; 9 positions match TRBD1. The CDR3 is 14 residues long. Looked up from germline, CDR1 is SGHNT and CDR2 is YYREEE (reference sequence). The CDR3 region has the DNA TGCGCCAGCACCGGGACAGGGCGTGGGGAGGCCCAGTACTTC. It codes for CASTGTGRGEAQYF.

In its sample, this clonotype was seen many times. This chain's CDR3 is CASWSGYSNQPQHF. Here the CDR3 DNA reads TGTGCCAGCTGGTCGGGGTATAGCAATCAGCCCCAGCATTTT. This sequence joins TRBV27 and TRBJ1-5; D is uncertain. V was cut by 8 bases and J by 0 bases, with 11 bases left in between. Per the germline V gene, CDR1 is MNHEY and CDR2 is SMNVEV (reference sequence). CDR3 length equals 14 residues.

V and J are TRBV7-9 and TRBJ2-7, with 13 bases fitting TRBD2. CDR1 and CDR2 from the germline V gene are SEHNR and FQNEAQ (reference sequence). V lost 4 bases, J lost 4 bases, and 7 bases stayed unmatched. The CDR3 has 16 residues. This CDR3 is CASSSLAGGPGYEQYF. CDR3 nucleotides: TGTGCCAGCAGCTCACTAGCGGGAGGGCCGGGTTACGAGCAGTACTTC.

This chain uses TRBV21-1 with TRBJ2-2; the table's D gene call, TRBD1, was not cross checked with the DNA. TRBV21-1 is a known pseudogene. The CDR3 runs 16 residues. As DNA, the CDR3 is TGTGCCAGCAGCAAAGAAGACAGCCCGAACACCGGGGAGCTGTTTTTT. This gives the protein CASSKEDSPNTGELFF.

The chain combines TRBV15 with TRBJ2-6; D might be TRBD1 (6 bases). The CDR3 runs 18 residues. Germline lookup yields CDR1 LNHNV and CDR2 YYDKDF (reference sequence). Trimming stripped 1 base from V and 0 bases from J, with 13 bases between. The CDR3: CATSRGQAFSSGANVLTF. CDR3 nucleotides: TGTGCCACCAGCAGAGGACAGGCGTTCAGCTCTGGGGCCAACGTCCTGACTTTC.

This clonotype was seen only a few times. This rearrangement joins TRBV19 to TRBJ2-7, with 14 bases that match TRBD2. Losses at the gene ends were 6 bases for V and 7 bases for J; bases not matched to a gene: 8. Germline CDR1 LNHDA, CDR2 SQIVND (reference sequence). CDR3 length: 15 amino acids. The CDR3 DNA reads as TGTGCCAGTAGCAGACTAGCGGGAGGGTACAATGAGCAGTACTTC. It yields the protein CASSRLAGGYNEQYF. The full variable domain, completed using reference TRBV19 and TRBJ2-7, is DGGITQSPKYLFRKEGQNVTLSCEQNLNHDAMYWYRQDPGQGLRLIYYSQIVNDFQKGDIAEGYSVSREKKESFPLTVTSAQKNPTAFYLCASSRLAGGYNEQYFGPGTRLTVT.

This clonotype was counted at least ten times. The V and J genes are TRBV18 and TRBJ2-5, with 8 bases aligning to TRBD2. After removal of 3 bases from V and 5 bases from J, the junction contained 5 bases not matched to a gene. Germline lookup yields CDR1 KGHSH and CDR2 LQKENI. This CDR3 comprises 14 residues. The CDR3 loop is CASSPGLALETQYF. The CDR3 DNA reads TGTGCCAGCTCACCCGGACTAGCTCTGGAGACCCAGTACTTC.

V and J are TRBV10-3 and TRBJ2-7, with TRBD2 matching over 13 bases. J was trimmed by 0 bases and V by 5 bases; bases with no gene match: 4. In germline, CDR1 is ENHRY, CDR2 SYGVKD. This CDR3 has 16 residues. CDR3 DNA sequence: TGTGCCATCAGTAAGACTAGCGGGAGGAACTCCTACGAGCAGTACTTC. This encodes CAISKTSGRNSYEQYF.

As regards this clonotype: One end of the junction does not line up with germline, which may come from a read error. This chain links TRBV7-2 with TRBJ1-1; unclear D gene. Germline-derived CDR1 and CDR2 are SGHTA and FQGNSA. The CDR3 covers 13 residues. As DNA, the CDR3 is TGTGCCAGCAGCTTTAGTCTGAACAATGAAGCTTTCTTT. The encoded protein is CASSFSLNNEAFF.

This clonotype has only one observation. This chain connects TRBV2 to TRBJ2-5; 8 bases map to TRBD2. V shed 8 bases, J shed 3 bases, and the junction held 2 bases outside the gene matches. This CDR3 is 12 amino acids long. Germline loops: CDR1 SNHLY, CDR2 FYNNEI. CDR3 loop: CASAREEETQYF. For the CDR3, the DNA is TGTGCCAGCGCGCGGGAGGAAGAGACCCAGTACTTC. Using reference TRBV2 and TRBJ2-5 for the parts outside the CDR3, the full variable domain is EPEVTQTPSHQVTQMGQEVILRCVPISNHLYFYWYRQILGQKVEFLVSFYNNEISEKSEIFDDQFSVERPDGSNFTLKIRSTKLEDSAMYFCASAREEETQYFGPGTRLLVL.

On this clonotype: Since a much larger clone is just one base distant, this may be a read error. This rearrangement joins TRBV10-3 to TRBJ1-1; no firm D call. CDR3 size: 15 residues. The germline V gene has CDR1 ENHRY and CDR2 SYGVKD. The CDR3 is CASSEPAAPRTEAFF. The CDR3, as DNA: TGTGCCAGCAGTGAACCGGCAGCCCCCCGCACTGAAGCTTTCTTT.

Details on this clonotype: This may stem from a read error, because a much larger clone lies one nucleotide away. This chain joins TRBV7-9 and TRBJ1-5, with D hard to call. Looked up from germline, CDR1 is SEHNR and CDR2 is FQNEAQ (reference sequence). This CDR3 is built from 16 residues. The CDR3 nucleotides read TGCGCCAGCAGCCAAGAAGGGATAGGGATTTGGCAGCCCCAGCATTTT. Encoded protein: CASSQEGIGIWQPQHF.

The chain is built from TRBV20-1 and TRBJ1-2; 8 bases align to TRBD1. Per germline, CDR1 DFQATT and CDR2 SNEGSKA (reference sequence). CDR3 size: 14 residues. V was clipped by 6 bases and J by 7 bases; unmatched bases: 13. The CDR3 reads CSALGQGRLFGYTF. The CDR3 nucleotides are TGCAGTGCGCTAGGACAGGGACGGTTGTTTGGCTACACCTTC.

The chain has TRBV7-9 and TRBJ1-3, with D uncertain. In germline, CDR1 is SEHNR, CDR2 FQNEAQ (reference sequence). This CDR3 has 16 residues. With 4 bases removed from V and 8 bases from J, the gap between germline ends came to 21 bases. For the CDR3, the DNA is TGTGCCAGCAGCTCTCGGGCCGAGAACTATGGCTACACCATATATTTT. Translation gives CASSSRAENYGYTIYF.

The sample holds many counts of this clonotype. The chain couples TRBV9 to TRBJ2-7, with TRBD2 identical over 7 bases. The CDR3 is 13 amino acids. Trimming at V came to 4 bases and at J to 6 bases, leaving 7 bases not matched to a gene. The germline gives CDR1 SGDLS, CDR2 YYNGEE. The CDR3 loop reads CASSTFPGGEQYF. The CDR3 bases are TGTGCCAGCAGCACTTTCCCGGGGGGCGAGCAGTACTTC.

This clonotype was found many times. V gene TRBV28 combines with J gene TRBJ1-1; the D gene is possibly TRBD1 (6 bases). CDR1 is MDHEN, CDR2 SYDVKM, per germline. With 0 bases removed from V and 2 bases from J, the gap between germline ends came to 10 bases. This CDR3 spans 15 amino acids. CDR3 sequence reads: CASSLWGGGNTEAFF. The CDR3 nucleotides read TGTGCCAGCAGTTTATGGGGAGGGGGTAACACTGAAGCTTTCTTT.

V gene TRBV29-1 combines with J gene TRBJ2-7, with 7 nucleotides matching TRBD2. The J segment lost 2 bases and the V segment lost 6 bases, leaving 7 bases of the junction unmatched. CDR3 size: 13 residues. Germline assignment: CDR1 SQVTM and CDR2 ANQGSEA. The CDR3 reads CSVGEGGAYEQYF. The CDR3 DNA sequence: TGCAGCGTCGGTGAGGGAGGGGCCTACGAGCAGTACTTC.

The rearrangement links TRBV7-2 to TRBJ1-1, with 8 bases lining up with TRBD1. The germline gives CDR1 SGHTA, CDR2 FQGNSA. The V segment lost 5 bases and the J segment 10 bases; nucleotides outside the gene matches: 15. The CDR3 length is 15 residues. The CDR3 spells CASSPSAGHGQGAFF. The DNA of the CDR3 is TGTGCCAGCAGCCCATCAGCGGGGCATGGACAGGGAGCTTTCTTT.

The chain uses TRBV25-1 and TRBJ1-6, with D possibly TRBD1 on 6 matching bases. V lost 4 bases and J 2 bases, leaving 18 bases between the germline ends. This CDR3 is 18 amino acids long. Germline V gene data show CDR1 as MGHDK and CDR2 as SYGVNS. The chain's CDR3 is CASSARDTRGPYNSPLHF. Written as DNA, the CDR3 is TGTGCCAGCAGTGCTAGAGATACCAGGGGCCCCTATAATTCACCCCTCCACTTT.

The CDR3 DNA is TGTGCCACCAGCAGCCAGGGACTCAGAATGGACTATGGCTACACCTTC. This translates into CATSSQGLRMDYGYTF. The rearrangement joins TRBV10-3 to TRBJ1-2, with a possible D match to TRBD1 (5 bases). Trimming shortened V by 10 bases and J by 3 bases, and 24 bases separated the two germline ends. CDR3 length: 16 amino acids. In germline, CDR1 is ENHRY, CDR2 SYGVKD.

About this clonotype: This could be a read error, since a much larger clone is one nucleotide away. The genes are TRBV7-6 and TRBJ2-7; 8 bases fit TRBD2. Germline assignment: CDR1 SGHVS and CDR2 FNYEAQ. The CDR3 runs to 13 residues. J lost 4 bases, V lost 6 bases, and 5 bases had no gene match. CDR3 loop: CASSWGLDYEQYF. The CDR3 DNA is TGTGCCAGCAGTTGGGGACTAGATTACGAGCAGTACTTC.